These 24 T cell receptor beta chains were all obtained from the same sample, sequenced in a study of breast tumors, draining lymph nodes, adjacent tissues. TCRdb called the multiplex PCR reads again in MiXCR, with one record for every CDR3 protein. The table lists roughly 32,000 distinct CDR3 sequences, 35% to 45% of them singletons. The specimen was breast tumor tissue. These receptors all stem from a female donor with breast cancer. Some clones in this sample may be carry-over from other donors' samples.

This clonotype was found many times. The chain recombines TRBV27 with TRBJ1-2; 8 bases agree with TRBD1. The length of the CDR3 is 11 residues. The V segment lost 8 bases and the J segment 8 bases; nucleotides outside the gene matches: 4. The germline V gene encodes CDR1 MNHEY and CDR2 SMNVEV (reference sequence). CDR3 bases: TGTGCCAGCGGACAGGGCGGGGGCTACACCTTC. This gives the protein CASGQGGGYTF.

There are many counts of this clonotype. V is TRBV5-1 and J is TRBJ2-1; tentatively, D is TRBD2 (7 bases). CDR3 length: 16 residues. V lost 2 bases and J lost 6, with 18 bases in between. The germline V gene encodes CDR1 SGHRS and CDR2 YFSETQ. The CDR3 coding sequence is TGCGCCAGCAGCTTAAAAGCGGGACAACCCCCCAATGAGCAGTTCTTC. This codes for CASSLKAGQPPNEQFF.

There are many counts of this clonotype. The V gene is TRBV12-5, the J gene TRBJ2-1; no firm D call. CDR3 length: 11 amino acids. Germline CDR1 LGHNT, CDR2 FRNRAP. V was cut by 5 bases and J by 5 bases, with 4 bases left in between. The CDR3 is CASGLNNEQFF. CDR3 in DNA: TGTGCTAGTGGTCTTAACAATGAGCAGTTCTTC.

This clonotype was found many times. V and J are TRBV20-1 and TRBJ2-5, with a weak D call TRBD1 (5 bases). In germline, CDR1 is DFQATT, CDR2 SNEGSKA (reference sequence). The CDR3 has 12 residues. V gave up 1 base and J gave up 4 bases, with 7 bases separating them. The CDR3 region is CSARGQGETQYF. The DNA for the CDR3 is TGCAGTGCTAGAGGGCAGGGAGAGACCCAGTACTTC.

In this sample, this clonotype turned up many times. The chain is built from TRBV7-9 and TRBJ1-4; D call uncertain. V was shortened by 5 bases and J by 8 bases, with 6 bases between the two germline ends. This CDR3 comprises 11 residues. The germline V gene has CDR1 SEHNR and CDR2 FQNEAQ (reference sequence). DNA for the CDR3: TGTGCCAGCAGCCTGAAGGAAAAACTGTTTTTT. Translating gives CASSLKEKLFF.

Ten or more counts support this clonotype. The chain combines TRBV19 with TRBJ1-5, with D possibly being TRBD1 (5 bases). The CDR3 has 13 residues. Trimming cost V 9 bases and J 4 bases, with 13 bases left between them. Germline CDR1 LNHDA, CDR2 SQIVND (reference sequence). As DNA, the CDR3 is TGTGCCAGCCGCCGGGACGCAAATCAGCCCCAGCATTTT. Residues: CASRRDANQPQHF. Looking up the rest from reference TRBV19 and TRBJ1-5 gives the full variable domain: DGGITQSPKYLFRKEGQNVTLSCEQNLNHDAMYWYRQDPGQGLRLIYYSQIVNDFQKGDIAEGYSVSREKKESFPLTVTSAQKNPTAFYLCASRRDANQPQHFGDGTRLSIL.

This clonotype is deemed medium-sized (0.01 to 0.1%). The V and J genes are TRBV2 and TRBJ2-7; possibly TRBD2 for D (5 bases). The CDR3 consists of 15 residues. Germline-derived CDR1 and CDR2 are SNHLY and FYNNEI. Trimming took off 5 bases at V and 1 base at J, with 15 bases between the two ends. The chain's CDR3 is CASSPLSEASYEQYF. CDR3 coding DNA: TGTGCCAGCAGTCCCCTTTCGGAGGCTTCCTACGAGCAGTACTTC. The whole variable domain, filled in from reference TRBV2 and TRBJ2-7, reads EPEVTQTPSHQVTQMGQEVILRCVPISNHLYFYWYRQILGQKVEFLVSFYNNEISEKSEIFDDQFSVERPDGSNFTLKIRSTKLEDSAMYFCASSPLSEASYEQYFGPGTRLTVT.

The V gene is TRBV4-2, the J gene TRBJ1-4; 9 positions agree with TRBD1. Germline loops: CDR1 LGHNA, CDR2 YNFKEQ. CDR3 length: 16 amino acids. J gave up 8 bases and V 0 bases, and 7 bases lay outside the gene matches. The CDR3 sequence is CASSQEQTGGGEKLFF. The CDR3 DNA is TGTGCCAGCAGCCAAGAACAGACAGGGGGGGGGGAAAAACTGTTTTTT.

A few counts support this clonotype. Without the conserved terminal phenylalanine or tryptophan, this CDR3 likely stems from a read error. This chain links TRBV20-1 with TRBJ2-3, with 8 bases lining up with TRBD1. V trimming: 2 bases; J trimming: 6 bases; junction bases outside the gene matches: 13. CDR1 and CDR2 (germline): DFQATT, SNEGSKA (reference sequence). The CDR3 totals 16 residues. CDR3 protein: CSARTSVTGELDTQYS. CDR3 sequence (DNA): TGCAGTGCTAGAACTTCCGTGACAGGGGAATTGGATACGCAGTATTCT.

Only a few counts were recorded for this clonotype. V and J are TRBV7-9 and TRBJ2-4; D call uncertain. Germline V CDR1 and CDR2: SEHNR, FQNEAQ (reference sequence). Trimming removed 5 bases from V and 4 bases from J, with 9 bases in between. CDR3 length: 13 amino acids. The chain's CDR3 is CASSASLKNIQYF. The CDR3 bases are TGTGCCAGCAGCGCCTCTCTGAAAAACATTCAGTACTTC.

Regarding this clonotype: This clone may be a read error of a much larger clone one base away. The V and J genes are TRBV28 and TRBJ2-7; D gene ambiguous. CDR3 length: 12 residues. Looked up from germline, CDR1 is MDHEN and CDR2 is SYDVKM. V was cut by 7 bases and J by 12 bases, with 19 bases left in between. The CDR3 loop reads CASKTYGGKAYF. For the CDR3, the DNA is TGTGCCAGCAAAACGTACGGCGGAAAGGCGTACTTC.

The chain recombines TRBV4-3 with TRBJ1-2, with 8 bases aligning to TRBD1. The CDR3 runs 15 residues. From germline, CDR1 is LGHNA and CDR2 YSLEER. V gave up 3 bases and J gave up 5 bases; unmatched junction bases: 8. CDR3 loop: CASSQLDRVEYGYTF. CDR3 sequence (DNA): TGCGCCAGCAGCCAGCTGGACAGGGTCGAATATGGCTACACCTTC.

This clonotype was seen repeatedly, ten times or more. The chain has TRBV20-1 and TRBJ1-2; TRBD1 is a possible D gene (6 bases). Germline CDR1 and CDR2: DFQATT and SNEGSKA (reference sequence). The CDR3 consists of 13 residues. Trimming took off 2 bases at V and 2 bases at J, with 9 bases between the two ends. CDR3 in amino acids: CSARNRVNYGYTF. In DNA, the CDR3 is TGCAGTGCTAGAAACAGGGTAAACTATGGCTACACCTTC.

The chain's CDR3 is CASSLEGDTQYF. Written as DNA, the CDR3 is TGCGCCAGCAGCTTAGAGGGAGATACGCAGTATTTT. The chain couples TRBV5-1 to TRBJ2-3; weak D call: TRBD2 (5 bases). V was clipped by 2 bases and J by 5 bases, with 6 bases between them. The CDR3 totals 12 residues. Germline lookup yields CDR1 SGHRS and CDR2 YFSETQ.

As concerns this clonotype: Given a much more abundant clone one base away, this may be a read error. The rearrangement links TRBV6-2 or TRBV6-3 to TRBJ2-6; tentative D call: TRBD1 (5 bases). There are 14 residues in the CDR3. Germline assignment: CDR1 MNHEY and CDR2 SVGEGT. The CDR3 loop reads CASRANSGANVLAF. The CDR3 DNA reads TGTGCCAGCAGGGCCAACTCTGGGGCCAACGTCCTGGCTTTC.

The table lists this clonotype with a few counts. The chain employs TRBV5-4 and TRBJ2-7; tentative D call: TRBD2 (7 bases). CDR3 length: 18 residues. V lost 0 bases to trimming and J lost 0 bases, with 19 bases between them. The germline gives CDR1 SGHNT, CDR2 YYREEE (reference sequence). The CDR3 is CASSLGGGPSGSSYEQYF. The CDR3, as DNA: TGTGCCAGCAGCTTGGGGGGGGGGCCTAGCGGAAGCTCCTACGAGCAGTACTTC.

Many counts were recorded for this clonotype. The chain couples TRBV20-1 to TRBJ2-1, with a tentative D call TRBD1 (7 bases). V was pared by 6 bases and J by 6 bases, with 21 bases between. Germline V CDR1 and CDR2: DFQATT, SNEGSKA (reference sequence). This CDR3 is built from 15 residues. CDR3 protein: CSAQNPTGEVNEQFF. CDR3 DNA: TGCAGTGCCCAGAATCCAACAGGGGAGGTCAATGAGCAGTTCTTC.

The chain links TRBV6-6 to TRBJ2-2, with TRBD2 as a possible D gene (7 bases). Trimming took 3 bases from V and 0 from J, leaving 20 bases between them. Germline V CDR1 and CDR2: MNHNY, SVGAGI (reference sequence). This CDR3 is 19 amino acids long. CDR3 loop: CASSYKRGEAGANTGELFF. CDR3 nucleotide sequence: TGTGCCAGCAGTTATAAAAGGGGGGAGGCGGGAGCGAACACCGGGGAGCTGTTTTTT.

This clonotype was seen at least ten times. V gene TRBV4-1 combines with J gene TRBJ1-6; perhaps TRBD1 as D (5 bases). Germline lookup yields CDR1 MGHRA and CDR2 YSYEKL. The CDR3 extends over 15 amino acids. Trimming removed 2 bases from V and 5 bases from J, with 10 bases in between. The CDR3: CASSQRDGHNSPLHF. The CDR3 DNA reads TGCGCCAGCAGCCAACGGGACGGTCATAATTCACCCCTCCACTTT.

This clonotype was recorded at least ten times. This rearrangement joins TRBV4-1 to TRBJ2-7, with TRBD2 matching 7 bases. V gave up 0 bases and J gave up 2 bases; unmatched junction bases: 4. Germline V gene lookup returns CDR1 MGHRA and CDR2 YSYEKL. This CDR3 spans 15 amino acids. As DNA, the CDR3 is TGCGCCAGCAGCCAAGATCTGGGGAGGGCCTACGAGCAGTACTTC. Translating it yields CASSQDLGRAYEQYF.

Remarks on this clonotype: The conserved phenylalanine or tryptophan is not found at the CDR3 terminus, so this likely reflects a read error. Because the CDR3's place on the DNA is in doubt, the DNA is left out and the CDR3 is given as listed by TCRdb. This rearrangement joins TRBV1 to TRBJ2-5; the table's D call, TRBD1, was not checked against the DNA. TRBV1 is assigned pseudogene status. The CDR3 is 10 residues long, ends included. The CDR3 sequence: CRTGKETQYS.

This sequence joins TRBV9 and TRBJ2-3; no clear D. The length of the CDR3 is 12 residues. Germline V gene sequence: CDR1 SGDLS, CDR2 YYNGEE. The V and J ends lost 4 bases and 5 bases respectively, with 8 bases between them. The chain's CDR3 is CASSPVGDTQYF. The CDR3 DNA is TGTGCCAGCAGCCCCGTCGGAGATACGCAGTATTTT.

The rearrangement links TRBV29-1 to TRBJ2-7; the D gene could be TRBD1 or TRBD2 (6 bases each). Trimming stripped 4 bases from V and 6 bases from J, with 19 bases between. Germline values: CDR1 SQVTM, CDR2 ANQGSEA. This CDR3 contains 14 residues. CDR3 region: CSVGGDKRAGEQYF. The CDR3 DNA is TGCAGCGTTGGGGGGGACAAGAGGGCAGGCGAGCAGTACTTC.

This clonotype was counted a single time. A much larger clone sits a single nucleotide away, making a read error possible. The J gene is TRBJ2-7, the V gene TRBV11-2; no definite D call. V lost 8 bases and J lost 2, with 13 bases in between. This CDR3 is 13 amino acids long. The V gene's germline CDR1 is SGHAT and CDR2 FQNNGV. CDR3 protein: CASGNKDPYEQYF. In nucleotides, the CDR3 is TGTGCCAGCGGGAACAAGGACCCCTACGAGCAGTACTTC.